These T cell receptor beta chains were read from a single sample in a study of blood T cell repertoires in COVID-19. Sequenced by immunoSEQ multiplex PCR; TCRdb stores in-frame clones only, minus some. The sample yields about 300,000 clones, around 84% seen once. Sequencing was performed on PBMCs or T cells enriched from blood (not recorded which). Receptors originate from a man under 40 who had recovered from COVID-19. The CDR3 runs from the conserved cysteine through the conserved F or W. The order of the fields is V gene, clone size, J gene, D gene, CDR3 DNA, CDR3 protein. The D gene is left open where the match is weak. Rows give clone size only sometimes, using once, few, many, or a class for an expanded clone.

TRBV24-1	.	TRBJ2-5	TRBD1	TGTGCCACCAGTGGTTTGGGGGACAGGGAAGAGACCCAGTACTTC	CATSGLGDREETQYF
TRBV9	few	TRBJ1-2	.	TGTGCCAGCAGCGTAGAACAGGGTGATGGCTACACCTTC	CASSVEQGDGYTF
TRBV11-2	.	TRBJ2-5	.	TGTGCCAGCAGCCCATGGCCAAAGAATTGGACCCAGTACTTC	CASSPWPKNWTQYF
TRBV5-1	.	TRBJ2-2	TRBD2	TGCGCCAGCAGCTATACTAGCGGGGCCACCGGGGAGCTGTTTTTT	CASSYTSGATGELFF
TRBV19	.	TRBJ1-6	.	TGTGCCAGTAGTATGAGAGTCGCATTTTCACCCCTCCACTTT	CASSMRVAFSPLHF
TRBV28	few	TRBJ1-2	TRBD1	TGTGCCAGCAGTTTAGGGACAGGGAGGAAAGGCTACACCTTC	CASSLGTGRKGYTF
TRBV5-1	.	TRBJ1-3	.	TGCGCCAGCAGCTTGGCCCTAGACAGCGGAAACACCATATATTTT	CASSLALDSGNTIYF
TRBV7-6	.	TRBJ2-2	.	TGTGCCAGCAGCAAGACCACAGGGCCCGGGGAGCTGTTTTTT	CASSKTTGPGELFF
TRBV5-1	.	TRBJ1-1	TRBD1	TGCGCCAGCAGCCCAACCGACAGGGGGGCCGTATGGAACACTGAAGCTTTCTTT	CASSPTDRGAVWNTEAFF
TRBV24-1	.	TRBJ2-3	TRBD2	TGTGCCACCAGGACTAGACTAGCGCCAGATACGCAGTATTTT	CATRTRLAPDTQYF
TRBV19	once	TRBJ1-1	TRBD1	TGTGCCAGTACCGACGGACAGGACTACACTGAAGCTTTCTTT	CASTDGQDYTEAFF
TRBV27	.	TRBJ1-5	.	TGTGCCAGCAGTCGGGCCACCGGACAGAGTAGCAATCAGCCCCAGCATTTT	CASSRATGQSSNQPQHF
TRBV15	once	TRBJ2-1	TRBD1	TGTGCCACCAGCAGAGTCACGGGACAGGGATTGGATGAGCAGTTCTTC	CATSRVTGQGLDEQFF
TRBV6-1	.	TRBJ1-2	.	TGTGCCAGCAGTGAAGCTGCGGCCTCGCGTTCCCGGGGAGGCTACACCTTC	CASSEAAASRSRGGYTF
TRBV19	.	TRBJ2-1	TRBD2	TGTGCCAGTAGTGTCGCGGGAGGTGGAATATGGGAGCAGTTCTTC	CASSVAGGGIWEQFF
TRBV6-5	.	TRBJ2-7	TRBD1	TGTGCCAGCAGGCGAACAGGGGGACGCTACGAGCAGTACTTC	CASRRTGGRYEQYF
TRBV6-4	.	TRBJ1-2	TRBD1	TGTGCCAGCAGTGACCACAACAGGGGACGCAACTATGGCTACACCTTC	CASSDHNRGRNYGYTF
TRBV18	.	TRBJ2-3	TRBD2	TGTGCCAGCTCACGAGGGACTAGCGGGGGGAGCACAGATACGCAGTATTTT	CASSRGTSGGSTDTQYF
TRBV11-2	.	TRBJ2-1	.	TGTGCCAGCAGTCAGGCGCATGAGCAGTTCTTC	CASSQAHEQFF
TRBV10-2	.	TRBJ2-1	TRBD2	TGCGCCAGCAGTGAGTCCCTAGCGGGAGGCTACAATGAGCAGTTCTTC	CASSESLAGGYNEQFF